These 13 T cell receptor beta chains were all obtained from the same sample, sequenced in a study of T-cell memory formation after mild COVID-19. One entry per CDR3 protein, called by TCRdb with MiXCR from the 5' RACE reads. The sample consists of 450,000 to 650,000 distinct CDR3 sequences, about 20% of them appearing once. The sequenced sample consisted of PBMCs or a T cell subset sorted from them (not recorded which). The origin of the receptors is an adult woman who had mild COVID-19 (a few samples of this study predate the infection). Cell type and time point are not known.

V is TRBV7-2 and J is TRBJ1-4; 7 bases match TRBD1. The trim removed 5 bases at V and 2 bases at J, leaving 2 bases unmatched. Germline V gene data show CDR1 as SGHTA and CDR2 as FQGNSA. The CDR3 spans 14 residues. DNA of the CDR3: TGTGCCAGCAGCCTGGGACAGACTAATGAAAAACTGTTTTTT. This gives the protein CASSLGQTNEKLFF.

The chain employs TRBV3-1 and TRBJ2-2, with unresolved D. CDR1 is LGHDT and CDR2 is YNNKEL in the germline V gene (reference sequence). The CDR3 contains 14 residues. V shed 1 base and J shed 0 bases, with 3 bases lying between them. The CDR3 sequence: CASSQASNTGELFF. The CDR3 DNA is TGTGCCAGCAGCCAAGCATCGAACACCGGGGAGCTGTTTTTT.

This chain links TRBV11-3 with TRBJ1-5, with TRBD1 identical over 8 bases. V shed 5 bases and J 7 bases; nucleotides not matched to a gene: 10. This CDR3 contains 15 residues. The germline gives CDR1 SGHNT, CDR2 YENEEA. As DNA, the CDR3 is TGTGCCAGCAGCCCTGGACAGGGAACCCCCCAGCCCCAGCATTTT. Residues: CASSPGQGTPQPQHF.

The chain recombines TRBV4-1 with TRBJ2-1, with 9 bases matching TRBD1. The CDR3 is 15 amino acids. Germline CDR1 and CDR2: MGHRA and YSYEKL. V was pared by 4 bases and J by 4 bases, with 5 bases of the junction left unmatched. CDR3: CASSPRGQGYNEQFF. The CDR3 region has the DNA TGCGCCAGCAGCCCCCGGGGACAGGGTTACAATGAGCAGTTCTTC.

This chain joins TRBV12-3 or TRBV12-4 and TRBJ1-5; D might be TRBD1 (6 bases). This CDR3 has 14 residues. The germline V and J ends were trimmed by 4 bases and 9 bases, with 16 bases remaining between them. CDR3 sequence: CASSSRGGGWPQHF. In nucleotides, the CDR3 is TGTGCCAGCAGTTCGAGGGGGGGAGGTTGGCCCCAGCATTTT.

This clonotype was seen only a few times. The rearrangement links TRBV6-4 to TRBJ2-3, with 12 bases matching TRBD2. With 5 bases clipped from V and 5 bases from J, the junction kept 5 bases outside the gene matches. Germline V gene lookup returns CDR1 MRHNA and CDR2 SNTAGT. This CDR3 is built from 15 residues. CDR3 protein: CASSSSGRGRDTQYF. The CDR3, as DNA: TGTGCCAGCAGTTCTAGCGGGAGGGGAAGAGATACGCAGTATTTT.

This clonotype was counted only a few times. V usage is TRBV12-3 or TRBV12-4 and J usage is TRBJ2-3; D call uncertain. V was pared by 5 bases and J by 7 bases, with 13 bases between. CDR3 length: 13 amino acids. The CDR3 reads CASSISRTNTQYF. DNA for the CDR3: TGTGCCAGCAGTATTTCCAGGACGAATACGCAGTATTTT.

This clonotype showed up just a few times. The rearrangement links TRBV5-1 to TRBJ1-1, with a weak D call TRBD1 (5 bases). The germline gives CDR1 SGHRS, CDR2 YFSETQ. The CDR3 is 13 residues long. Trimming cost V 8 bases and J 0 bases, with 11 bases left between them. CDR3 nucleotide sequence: TGCGCCAGTCGGACACGACTGAACACTGAAGCTTTCTTT. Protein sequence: CASRTRLNTEAFF.

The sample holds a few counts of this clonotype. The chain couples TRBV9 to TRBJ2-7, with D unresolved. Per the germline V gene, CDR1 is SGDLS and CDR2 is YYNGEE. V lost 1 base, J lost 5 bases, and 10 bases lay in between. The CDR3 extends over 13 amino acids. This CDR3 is CASSVSVDDEQYF. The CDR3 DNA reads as TGTGCCAGCAGCGTAAGTGTAGACGACGAGCAGTACTTC.

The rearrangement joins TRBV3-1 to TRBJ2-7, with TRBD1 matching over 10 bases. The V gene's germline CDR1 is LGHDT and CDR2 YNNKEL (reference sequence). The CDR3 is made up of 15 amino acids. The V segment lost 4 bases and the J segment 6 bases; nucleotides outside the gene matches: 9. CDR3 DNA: TGTGCCAGCAGCCCCGCACGACAGGGGGCGTTCGAGCAGTACTTC. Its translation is CASSPARQGAFEQYF.

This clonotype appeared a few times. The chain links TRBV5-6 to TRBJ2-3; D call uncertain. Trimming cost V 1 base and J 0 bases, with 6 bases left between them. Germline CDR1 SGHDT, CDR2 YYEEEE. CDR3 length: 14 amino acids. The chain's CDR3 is CASSLLVSTDTQYF. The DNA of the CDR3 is TGTGCCAGCAGCTTGTTGGTCAGCACAGATACGCAGTATTTT.

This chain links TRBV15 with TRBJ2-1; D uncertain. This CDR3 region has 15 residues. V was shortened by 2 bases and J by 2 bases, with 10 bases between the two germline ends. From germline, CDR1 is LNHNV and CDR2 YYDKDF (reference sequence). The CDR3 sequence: CATSRIVVTYNEQFF. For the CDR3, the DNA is TGTGCCACCAGCAGAATAGTGGTTACCTACAATGAGCAGTTCTTC.

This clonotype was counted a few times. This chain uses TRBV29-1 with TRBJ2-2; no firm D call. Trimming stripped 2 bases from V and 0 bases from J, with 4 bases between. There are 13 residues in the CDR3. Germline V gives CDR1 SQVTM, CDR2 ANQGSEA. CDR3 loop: CSVEHPNTGELFF. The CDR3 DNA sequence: TGCAGCGTTGAACACCCGAACACCGGGGAGCTGTTTTTT.